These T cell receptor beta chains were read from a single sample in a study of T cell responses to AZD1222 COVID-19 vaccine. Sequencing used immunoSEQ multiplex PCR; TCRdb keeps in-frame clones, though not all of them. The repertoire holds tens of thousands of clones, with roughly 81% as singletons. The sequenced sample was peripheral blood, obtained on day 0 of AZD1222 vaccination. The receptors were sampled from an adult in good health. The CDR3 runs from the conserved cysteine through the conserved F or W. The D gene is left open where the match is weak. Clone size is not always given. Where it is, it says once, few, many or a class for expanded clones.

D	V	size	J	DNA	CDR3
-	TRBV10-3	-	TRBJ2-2	TGTGCCATCAGTCTACAGGGAACCGGGGAGCTGTTTTTT	CAISLQGTGELFF
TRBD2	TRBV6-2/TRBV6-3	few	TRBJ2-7	TGTGCCAGCAGTCGGACTAGCGGGGGGGCAGAGGCCTACGAGCAGTACTTC	CASSRTSGGAEAYEQYF
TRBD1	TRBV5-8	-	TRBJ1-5	TGTGCCAGCAGCCTAAGGACAGGGGGGCAGCCCCAGCATTTT	CASSLRTGGQPQHF
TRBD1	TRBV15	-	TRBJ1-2	TGTGCCACCAGCAGGTCCGGGACAGGGGCCTATGGCTACACCTTC	CATSRSGTGAYGYTF
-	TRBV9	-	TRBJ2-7	TGTGCCAGCAGCGTAGACCAGGGTTCCGAGCAGTACTTC	CASSVDQGSEQYF
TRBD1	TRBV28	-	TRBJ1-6	TGTGCCAGCAGTCTGGGACAGGGGTACAGATCACCCCTCCACTTT	CASSLGQGYRSPLHF
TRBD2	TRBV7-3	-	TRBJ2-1	TGTGCCAGCAGCCGACGGGAGGGCAGGGACCCTGAGCAGTTCTTC	CASSRREGRDPEQFF
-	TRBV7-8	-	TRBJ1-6	TGTGCCAGCAGCTTGACTGACCCACCCCTCCACTTT	CASSLTDPPLHF
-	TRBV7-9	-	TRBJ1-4	TGTGCCATTATCATCCCGCCCAATGAAAAACTGTTTTTT	CAIIIPPNEKLFF
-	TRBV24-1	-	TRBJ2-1	TGTGCCACCAGCGAAGGAGGGACAGATAACAATGAGCAGTTCTTC	CATSEGGTDNNEQFF
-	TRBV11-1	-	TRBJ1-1	TGTGCCAGCAGCCGGCGGTGGGGGAGCAGTAGACCTGAAGCTTTCTTT	CASSRRWGSSRPEAFF
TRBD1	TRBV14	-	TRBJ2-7	TGTGCCAGCAGCCAATTCGGACAGGGGTTTAACGAGCAGTACTTC	CASSQFGQGFNEQYF
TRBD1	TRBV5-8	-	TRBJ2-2	TGTGCCAGCAGCCGCGACAGGGCCAGCGGGGAGCTGTTTTTT	CASSRDRASGELFF
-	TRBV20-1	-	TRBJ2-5	TGCAGTGCCCAACCAGGGACCCAGTACTTC	CSAQPGTQYF
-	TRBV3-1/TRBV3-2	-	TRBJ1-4	TGTGCCAGCAGCCACGGCAGTGGGAATGAAAAACTGTTTTTT	CASSHGSGNEKLFF
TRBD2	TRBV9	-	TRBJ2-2	TGTGCCAGCAGCGTAGAGACTAGCGGGAGATACACCGGGGAGCTGTTTTTT	CASSVETSGRYTGELFF
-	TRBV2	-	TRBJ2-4	TGTGCCAGCAGTGCGACGGGAGCCCTGGGGAACATTCAGTACTTC	CASSATGALGNIQYF
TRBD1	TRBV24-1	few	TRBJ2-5	TGTGCCACCAGTGATAGGACAGGGGGGGACCAAGAGACCCAGTACTTC	CATSDRTGGDQETQYF
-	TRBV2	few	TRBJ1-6	TGTGCCAGCATGGGGTGGGAACAGAGCTCCTATAATTCACCCCTCCACTTT	CASMGWEQSSYNSPLHF
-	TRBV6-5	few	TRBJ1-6	TGTGCCAGCAGGCGAGCGAATTCACCCCTCCACTTT	CASRRANSPLHF
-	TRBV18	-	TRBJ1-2	TGTGCCAGCTCTCCGACGGGGCAGGACTATGGCTACACCTTC	CASSPTGQDYGYTF
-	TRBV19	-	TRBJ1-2	TGTGCCAGTAGTATCCCGGGTACAGGGAATAACTATGGCTACACCTTC	CASSIPGTGNNYGYTF
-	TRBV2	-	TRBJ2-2	TGTGCCAGCAGTTTACAGGGCACCGCCGGGGAGCTGTTTTTT	CASSLQGTAGELFF
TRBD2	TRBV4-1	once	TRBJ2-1	TGCGCCAGCAGCCAAACGCCGTGGGGTATTACTAGCGGGGCCTACAATGAGCAGTTCTTC	CASSQTPWGITSGAYNEQFF
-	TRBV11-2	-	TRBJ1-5	TGTGCCAGCAGCTTAGAGGCAGGTAATCAGCCCCAGCATTTT	CASSLEAGNQPQHF
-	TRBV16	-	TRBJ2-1	TGTGCCAGCAGCCAATACGAGATTTGGAATGAGCAGTTCTTC	CASSQYEIWNEQFF
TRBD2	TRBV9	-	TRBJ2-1	TGTGCCAGCAGCGCAAGCGGGGGCCTTCCGGATGAGCAGTTCTTC	CASSASGGLPDEQFF
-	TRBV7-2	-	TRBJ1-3	TGTGCCAGCAGCTTAGGCAGGGCTGGAAACACCATATATTTT	CASSLGRAGNTIYF